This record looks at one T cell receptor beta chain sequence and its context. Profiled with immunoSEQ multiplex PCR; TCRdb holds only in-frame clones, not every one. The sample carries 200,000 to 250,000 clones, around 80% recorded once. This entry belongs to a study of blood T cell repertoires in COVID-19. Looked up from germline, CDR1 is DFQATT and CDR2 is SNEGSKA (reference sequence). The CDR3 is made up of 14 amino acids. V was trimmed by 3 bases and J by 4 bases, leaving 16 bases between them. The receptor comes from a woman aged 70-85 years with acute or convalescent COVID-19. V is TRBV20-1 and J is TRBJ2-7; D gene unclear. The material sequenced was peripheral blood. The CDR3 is CSASGVEKLYEQYF. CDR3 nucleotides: TGCAGTGCTAGTGGTGTGGAGAAGTTATACGAGCAGTACTTC.